The entry below gives a single T cell receptor (beta chain) sequence along with its context. This record comes from a study of T cell responses to AZD1222 COVID-19 vaccine. Deletions cut 4 bases from V and 6 bases from J, with 12 bases between. Germline-derived CDR1 and CDR2 are SNHLY and FYNNEI. The CDR3 is made up of 13 amino acids. Using immunoSEQ multiplex PCR, the repertoire was profiled, and TCRdb retains in-frame clones only, with some absent. The table has around 120,000 clones, more than 85% seen once. This chain links TRBV2 with TRBJ1-2; D not certain. The specimen was peripheral blood, collected on day 0 of AZD1222 vaccination. The source of this sequence is an adult in good health. As DNA, the CDR3 is TGTGCCAGCAGTGGTGGGAGGGTGGATGGCTACACCTTC. Translating it yields CASSGGRVDGYTF.